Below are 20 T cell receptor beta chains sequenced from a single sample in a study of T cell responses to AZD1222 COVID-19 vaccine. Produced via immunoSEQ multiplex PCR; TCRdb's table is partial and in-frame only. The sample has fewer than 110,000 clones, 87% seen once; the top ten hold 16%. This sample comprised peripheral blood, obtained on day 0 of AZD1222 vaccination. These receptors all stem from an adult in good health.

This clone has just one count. The CDR3 loop is CASSLAQGPNTEAFF. The CDR3 DNA sequence: TGTGCCAGCAGTTTAGCCCAAGGTCCGAACACTGAAGCTTTCTTT. The J gene is TRBJ1-1, the V gene TRBV28; D is uncertain. Germline V CDR1 and CDR2: MDHEN, SYDVKM. CDR3 size: 15 residues. Trimming removed 2 bases at V and 1 base at J, with 11 bases between.

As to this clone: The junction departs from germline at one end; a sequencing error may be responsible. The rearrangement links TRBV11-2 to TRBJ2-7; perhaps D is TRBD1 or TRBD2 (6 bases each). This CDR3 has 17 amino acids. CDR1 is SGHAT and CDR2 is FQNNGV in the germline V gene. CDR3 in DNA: TGTGCCAGCAGCTTAGGGTGGGGGGCGAACCCCTCCTACAAGCAGTACTTC. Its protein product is CASSLGWGANPSYKQYF.

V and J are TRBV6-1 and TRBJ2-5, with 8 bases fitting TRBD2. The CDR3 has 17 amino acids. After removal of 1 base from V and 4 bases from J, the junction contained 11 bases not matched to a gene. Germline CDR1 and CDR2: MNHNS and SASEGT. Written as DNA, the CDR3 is TGTGCCAGCAGTGAAGGATACCCAGCGGGAGTTGGAGAGACCCAGTACTTC. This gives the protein CASSEGYPAGVGETQYF.

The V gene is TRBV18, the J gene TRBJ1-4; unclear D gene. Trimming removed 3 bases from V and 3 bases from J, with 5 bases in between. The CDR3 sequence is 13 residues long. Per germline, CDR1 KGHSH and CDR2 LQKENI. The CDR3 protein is CASSPDPNEKLFF. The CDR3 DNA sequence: TGTGCCAGCTCACCGGACCCTAATGAAAAACTGTTTTTT.

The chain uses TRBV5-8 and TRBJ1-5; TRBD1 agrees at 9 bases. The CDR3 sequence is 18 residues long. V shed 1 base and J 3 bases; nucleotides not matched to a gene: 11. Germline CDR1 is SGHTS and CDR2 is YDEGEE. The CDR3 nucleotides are TGTGCCAGCAGCTTGTTTGCCGGACAGGGGTTATTCAATCAGCCCCAGCATTTT. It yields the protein CASSLFAGQGLFNQPQHF. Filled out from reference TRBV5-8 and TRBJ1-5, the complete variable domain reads EAGVTQSPTHLIKTRGQQATLRCSPISGHTSVYWYQQALGLGLQFLLWYDEGEERNRGNFPPRFSGRQFPNYSSELNVNALELEDSALYLCASSLFAGQGLFNQPQHFGDGTRLSIL.

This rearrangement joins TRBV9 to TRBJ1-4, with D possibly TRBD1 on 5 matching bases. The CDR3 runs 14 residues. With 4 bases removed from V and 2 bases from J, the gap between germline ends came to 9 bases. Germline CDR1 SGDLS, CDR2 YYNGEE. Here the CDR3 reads CASSLQGTNEKLFF. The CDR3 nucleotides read TGTGCCAGCAGCCTCCAGGGTACTAATGAAAAACTGTTTTTT.

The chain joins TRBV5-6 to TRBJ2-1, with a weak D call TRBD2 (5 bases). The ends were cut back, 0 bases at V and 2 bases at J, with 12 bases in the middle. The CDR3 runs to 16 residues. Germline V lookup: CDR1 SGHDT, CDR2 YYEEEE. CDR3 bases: TGTGCCAGCAGCTTGGGCTCTCTCGGGACCTACAATGAGCAGTTCTTC. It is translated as CASSLGSLGTYNEQFF.

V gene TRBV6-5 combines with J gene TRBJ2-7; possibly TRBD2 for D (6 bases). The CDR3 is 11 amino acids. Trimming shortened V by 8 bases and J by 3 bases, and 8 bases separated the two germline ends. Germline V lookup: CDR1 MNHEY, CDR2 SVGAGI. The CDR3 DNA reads TGTGCCAGCCGGGAGAACTACGAGCAGTACTTC. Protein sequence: CASRENYEQYF.

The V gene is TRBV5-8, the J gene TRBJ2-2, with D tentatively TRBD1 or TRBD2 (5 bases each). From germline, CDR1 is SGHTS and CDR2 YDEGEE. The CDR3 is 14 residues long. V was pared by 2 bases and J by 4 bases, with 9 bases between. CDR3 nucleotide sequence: TGTGCCAGCAGCTTAGGGACCCTCACCGGGGAGCTGTTTTTT. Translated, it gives CASSLGTLTGELFF.

CDR3 protein: CASSQDRGPYEQYF. CDR3 DNA sequence: TGTGCCAGCAGCCAGGACAGGGGCCCCTACGAGCAGTACTTC. This chain joins TRBV11-2 and TRBJ2-7, with 9 bases matching TRBD1. This CDR3 comprises 14 residues. V dropped 5 bases and J dropped 2; count of bases not matched to a gene: 4. Germline-derived CDR1 and CDR2 are SGHAT and FQNNGV.

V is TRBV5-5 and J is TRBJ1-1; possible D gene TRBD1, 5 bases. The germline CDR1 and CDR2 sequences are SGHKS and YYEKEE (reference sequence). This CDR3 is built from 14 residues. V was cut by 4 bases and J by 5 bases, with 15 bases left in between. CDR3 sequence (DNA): TGTGCCAGCAGCCCGCGCGGGGCGGGGACTGAAGCTTTCTTT. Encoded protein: CASSPRGAGTEAFF. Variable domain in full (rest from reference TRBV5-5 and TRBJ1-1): DAGVTQSPTHLIKTRGQQVTLRCSPISGHKSVSWYQQVLGQGPQFIFQYYEKEERGRGNFPDRFSARQFPNYSSELNVNALLLGDSALYLCASSPRGAGTEAFFGQGTRLTVV.

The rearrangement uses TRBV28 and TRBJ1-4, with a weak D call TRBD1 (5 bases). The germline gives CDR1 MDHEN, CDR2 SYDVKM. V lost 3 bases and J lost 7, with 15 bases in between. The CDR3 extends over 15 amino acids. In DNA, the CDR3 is TGTGCCAGCAGTTTGTTAGGGCAGGGTGGTGAAAAACTGTTTTTT. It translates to CASSLLGQGGEKLFF.

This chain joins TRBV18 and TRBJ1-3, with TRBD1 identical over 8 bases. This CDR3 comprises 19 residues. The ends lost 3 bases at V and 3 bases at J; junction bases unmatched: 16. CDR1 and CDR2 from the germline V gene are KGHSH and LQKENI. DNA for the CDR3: TGTGCCAGCTCACCGGGATTGTCGTCACAGGGGGTGTATGGAAACACCATATATTTT. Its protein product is CASSPGLSSQGVYGNTIYF.

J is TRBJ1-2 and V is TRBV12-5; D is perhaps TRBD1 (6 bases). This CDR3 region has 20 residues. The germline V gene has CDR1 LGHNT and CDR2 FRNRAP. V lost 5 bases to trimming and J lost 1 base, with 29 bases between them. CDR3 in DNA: TGTGCTAGTGGTCTCGAGGGGGGCGGGGGACGCGCCGGGGTTAACTATGGCTACACCTTC. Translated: CASGLEGGGGRAGVNYGYTF.

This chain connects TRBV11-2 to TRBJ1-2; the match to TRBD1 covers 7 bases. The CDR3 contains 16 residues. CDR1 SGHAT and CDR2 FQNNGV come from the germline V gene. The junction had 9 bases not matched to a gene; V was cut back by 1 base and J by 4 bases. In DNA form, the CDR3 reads TGTGCCAGCAGCTTAGGTCGGACAGGAAACGCCTATGGCTACACCTTC. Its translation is CASSLGRTGNAYGYTF.

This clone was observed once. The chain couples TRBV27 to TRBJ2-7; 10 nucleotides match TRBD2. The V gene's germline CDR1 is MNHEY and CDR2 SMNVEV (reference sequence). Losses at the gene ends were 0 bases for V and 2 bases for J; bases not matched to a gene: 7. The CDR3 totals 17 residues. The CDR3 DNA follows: TGTGCCAGCAGTTTATCGATAACGGGACTAGCGCCCTACGAGCAGTACTTC. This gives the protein CASSLSITGLAPYEQYF.

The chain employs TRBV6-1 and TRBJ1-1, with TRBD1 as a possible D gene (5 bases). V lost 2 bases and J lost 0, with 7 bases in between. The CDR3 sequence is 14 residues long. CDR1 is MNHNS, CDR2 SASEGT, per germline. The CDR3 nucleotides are TGTGCCAGCAGTGAACGGGGACTGAACACTGAAGCTTTCTTT. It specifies CASSERGLNTEAFF.

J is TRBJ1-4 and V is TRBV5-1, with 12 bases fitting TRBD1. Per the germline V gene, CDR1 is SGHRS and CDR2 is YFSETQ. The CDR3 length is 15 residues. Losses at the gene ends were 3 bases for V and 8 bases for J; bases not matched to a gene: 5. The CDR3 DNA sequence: TGCGCCAGCAGCTGGGGACAGGGGGCGAACGAAAAACTGTTTTTT. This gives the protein CASSWGQGANEKLFF.

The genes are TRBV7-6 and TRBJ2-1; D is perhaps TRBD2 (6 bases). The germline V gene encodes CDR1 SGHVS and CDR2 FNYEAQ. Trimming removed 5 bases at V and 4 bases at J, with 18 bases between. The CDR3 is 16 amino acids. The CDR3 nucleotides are TGTGCCAGCAGCCAGGGAGGAAGCGGCCATTACAATGAGCAGTTCTTC. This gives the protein CASSQGGSGHYNEQFF.

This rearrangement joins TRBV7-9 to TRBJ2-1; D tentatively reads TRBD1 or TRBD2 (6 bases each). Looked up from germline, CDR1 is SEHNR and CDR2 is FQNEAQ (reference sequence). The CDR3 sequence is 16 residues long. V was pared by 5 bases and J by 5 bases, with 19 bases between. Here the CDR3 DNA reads TGTGCCAGCAGCCGCACGGGGGCACTCGGGGACAATGAGCAGTTCTTC. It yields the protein CASSRTGALGDNEQFF.